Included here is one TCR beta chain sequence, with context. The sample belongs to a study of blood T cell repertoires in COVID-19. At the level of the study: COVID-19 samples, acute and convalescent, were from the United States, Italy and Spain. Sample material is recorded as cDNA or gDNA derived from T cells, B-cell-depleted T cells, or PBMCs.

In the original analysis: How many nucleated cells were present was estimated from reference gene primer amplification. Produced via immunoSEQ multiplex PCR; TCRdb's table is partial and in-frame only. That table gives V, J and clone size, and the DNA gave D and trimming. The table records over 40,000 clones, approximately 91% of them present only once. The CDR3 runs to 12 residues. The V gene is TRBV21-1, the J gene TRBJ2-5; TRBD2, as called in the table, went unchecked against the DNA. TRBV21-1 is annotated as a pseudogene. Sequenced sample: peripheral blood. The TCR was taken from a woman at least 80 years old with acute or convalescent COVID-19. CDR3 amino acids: CASSKARETQYF. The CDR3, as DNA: TGTGCCAGCAGCAAAGCTCGGGAGACCCAGTACTTC.